Each of the 29 T cell receptor beta chains below was sequenced from the same sample in a study of Graves' ophthalmopathy and Graves' hyperthyroidism. Researchers took RNA transcripts and amplified TCR beta CDR3 regions from them. Second-round multiplex PCR came after a first-round RT-PCR that employed HTBI primers. TCRdb redid the calling of the multiplex PCR reads with MiXCR, one entry per CDR3 protein. The data show around 660,000 distinct CDR3 sequences, approximately 39% seen once. The sample comprised peripheral blood. These receptors originate from an adult man with Graves' ophthalmopathy.

V usage is TRBV19 and J usage is TRBJ1-5; TRBD1 matches at 7 bases. The junction had 15 bases not matched to a gene; V was cut back by 1 base and J by 0 bases. The germline V gene encodes CDR1 LNHDA and CDR2 SQIVND (reference sequence). The CDR3 is 20 amino acids. Here the CDR3 DNA reads TGTGCCAGTAGTATAGCCTTGGGACTGGGACAGATTGATAGCAATCAGCCCCAGCATTTT. It codes for CASSIALGLGQIDSNQPQHF.

The V and J genes are TRBV7-9 and TRBJ1-3; unclear D gene. V was shortened by 0 bases and J by 3 bases, with 9 bases between the two germline ends. The CDR3 runs to 15 residues. Germline V lookup: CDR1 SEHNR, CDR2 FQNEAQ (reference sequence). The CDR3 coding sequence is TGTGCCAGCAGCTTAGCGTCCGGTATTGGAAACACCATATATTTT. It codes for CASSLASGIGNTIYF.

The chain combines TRBV13 with TRBJ2-3; 8 nucleotides agree with TRBD2. J gave up 0 bases and V 5 bases, and 4 bases lay outside the gene matches. Germline V CDR1 and CDR2: PRHDT, FYEKMQ (reference sequence). The CDR3 extends over 15 amino acids. CDR3 nucleotides: TGTGCCAGCAGCGATAGCGGGGCGAGCACAGATACGCAGTATTTT. Protein product: CASSDSGASTDTQYF.

This clonotype was counted at least ten times. This sequence joins TRBV10-3 and TRBJ1-4, with TRBD1 as a possible D gene (6 bases). Between the trimmed V and J ends, which lost 4 bases and 8 bases, there was a span of 11 bases. The CDR3 loop spans 13 amino acids. Germline lookup yields CDR1 ENHRY and CDR2 SYGVKD. The CDR3 reads CAISAGVDEKLFF. The CDR3 DNA sequence: TGTGCCATCAGTGCAGGGGTAGACGAAAAACTGTTTTTT.

This rearrangement joins TRBV30 to TRBJ1-4; D not certain. The CDR3 is made up of 14 amino acids. Trimming shortened V by 8 bases and J by 5 bases, and 18 bases separated the two germline ends. Looked up from germline, CDR1 is GTSNPN and CDR2 is SVGIG (reference sequence). CDR3 loop: CALERVRENEKLFF. The CDR3 DNA reads TGTGCCCTCGAACGGGTTAGAGAAAATGAAAAACTGTTTTTT.

The chain is built from TRBV4-1 and TRBJ1-5; D unclear. V was cut by 3 bases and J by 7 bases, with 10 bases left in between. Germline V lookup: CDR1 MGHRA, CDR2 YSYEKL. This CDR3 contains 13 residues. CDR3 protein: CASSQGLSQPQHF. The CDR3 DNA reads as TGCGCCAGCAGCCAGGGCCTTTCACAGCCCCAGCATTTT.

This clonotype was observed many times. This chain connects TRBV11-2 to TRBJ1-5; the match to TRBD1 covers 10 bases. The CDR3 is made up of 15 amino acids. J was trimmed by 2 bases and V by 3 bases; bases with no gene match: 1. Per germline, CDR1 SGHAT and CDR2 FQNNGV. The CDR3 DNA is TGTGCCAGCAGCTTCGGGACAGGGGGCAATCAGCCCCAGCATTTT. This translates into CASSFGTGGNQPQHF.

The chain links TRBV2 to TRBJ1-1; weak D call: TRBD1 (6 bases). The CDR3 has 17 amino acids. V was shortened by 3 bases and J by 0 bases, with 17 bases between the two germline ends. Germline V gene sequence: CDR1 SNHLY, CDR2 FYNNEI. CDR3 region: CASSEAGEGHLNTEAFF. The CDR3 DNA is TGTGCCAGCAGTGAGGCAGGCGAGGGACACTTGAACACTGAAGCTTTCTTT.

The table lists this clonotype with a few counts. The CDR3 DNA is TGTGCCAGCAGTGCGAAACGGGGGGGCTCCTACGAGCAGTACTTC. Its translation: CASSAKRGGSYEQYF. The V gene is TRBV11-2, the J gene TRBJ2-7, with 8 bases fitting TRBD2. The CDR3 is 15 amino acids. V trimming: 6 bases; J trimming: 0 bases; junction bases outside the gene matches: 7. CDR1 and CDR2 from the germline V gene are SGHAT and FQNNGV.

This clonotype showed up just a few times. This chain joins TRBV12-3 or TRBV12-4 and TRBJ1-1; 10 bases fit TRBD1. The CDR3 consists of 17 residues. The junction had 14 bases not matched to a gene; V was cut back by 4 bases and J by 6 bases. The CDR3 DNA reads TGTGCCAGCAGTTACTACATCGTGCGGGACAGGGGCTCTGAAGCTTTCTTT. Translating it yields CASSYYIVRDRGSEAFF.

This clonotype was counted between two and nine times. The rearrangement links TRBV6-5 to TRBJ1-1, with D perhaps TRBD1 (6 bases). The germline V and J ends were trimmed by 2 bases and 7 bases, with 8 bases remaining between them. The germline V gene has CDR1 MNHEY and CDR2 SVGAGI. The CDR3 consists of 12 residues. CDR3 sequence reads: CASSYIGGEAFF. CDR3 in DNA: TGTGCCAGCAGTTACATAGGGGGTGAAGCTTTCTTT.

The chain joins TRBV5-1 to TRBJ2-3; TRBD2 might be the D (5 bases). This CDR3 contains 15 residues. Germline V gives CDR1 SGHRS, CDR2 YFSETQ. With 4 bases removed from V and 5 bases from J, the gap between germline ends came to 17 bases. This CDR3 reads CASSPGSRLGDTQYF. CDR3 nucleotides: TGCGCCAGCAGCCCGGGGTCCAGGTTGGGAGATACGCAGTATTTT.

The chain recombines TRBV2 with TRBJ2-5, with D perhaps TRBD1 or TRBD2 (6 bases each). The V and J ends lost 6 bases and 5 bases respectively, with 16 bases between them. The germline V gene has CDR1 SNHLY and CDR2 FYNNEI. The CDR3 extends over 14 amino acids. The CDR3 bases are TGTGCCAGCAGGAACCAGCAGGGGAGGGAGACCCAGTACTTC. This translates into CASRNQQGRETQYF.

The chain joins TRBV7-9 to TRBJ2-1; D not resolved. The CDR3 loop spans 13 amino acids. V shed 1 base and J shed 10 bases, with 11 bases lying between them. Germline V gene sequence: CDR1 SEHNR, CDR2 FQNEAQ (reference sequence). CDR3 sequence (DNA): TGTGCCAGCAGCTTAGGCCAGCTCTACGAGCAGTTCTTC. Translated: CASSLGQLYEQFF. Supplemented by reference TRBV7-9 and TRBJ2-1, the full variable domain reads DTGVSQNPRHKITKRGQNVTFRCDPISEHNRLYWYRQTLGQGPEFLTYFQNEAQLEKSRLLSDRFSAERPKGSFSTLEIQRTEQGDSAMYLCASSLGQLYEQFFGPGTRLTVL.

V and J are TRBV7-8 and TRBJ1-4; D gene uncertain. The CDR3 is 16 amino acids. V gave up 2 bases and J gave up 8 bases, with 18 bases separating them. Germline V gene sequence: CDR1 SGHVS, CDR2 FQNEAQ. CDR3 sequence: CASSLSDQTWREKLFF. The CDR3, as DNA: TGTGCCAGCAGCTTATCCGACCAAACTTGGCGAGAAAAACTGTTTTTT.

V and J are TRBV12-3 or TRBV12-4 and TRBJ2-1, with a possible D match to TRBD2 (6 bases). The ends were cut back, 1 base at V and 5 bases at J, with 12 bases in the middle. The CDR3 runs to 15 residues. CDR3 coding DNA: TGTGCCAGCAGTTTAGGGCTAGCGCTTAACAATGAGCAGTTCTTC. Its translation is CASSLGLALNNEQFF.

This clonotype occurred a few times. V usage is TRBV4-1 and J usage is TRBJ2-7, with D uncertain. This CDR3 has 13 amino acids. Per germline, CDR1 MGHRA and CDR2 YSYEKL. The V end was cut by 5 bases, the J end by 6 bases, with 14 bases between. The CDR3 protein is CASSTSLGSEQYF. CDR3 bases: TGCGCCAGCAGCACCAGTCTGGGTTCCGAGCAGTACTTC.

This clonotype was observed a handful of times. The chain links TRBV7-9 to TRBJ2-3; D call uncertain. Germline lookup yields CDR1 SEHNR and CDR2 FQNEAQ (reference sequence). Between the trimmed V and J ends, which lost 5 bases and 3 bases, there was a span of 6 bases. The CDR3 totals 12 residues. The CDR3, as DNA: TGTGCCAGCAGCGTCGAAACAGATACGCAGTATTTT. Translated, it gives CASSVETDTQYF.

The V call is TRBV7-9, the J call TRBJ1-2; D gene uncertain. V shed 5 bases and J shed 7 bases, with 14 bases lying between them. The length of the CDR3 is 13 residues. CDR1 is SEHNR and CDR2 is FQNEAQ in the germline V gene (reference sequence). CDR3 in DNA: TGTGCCAGCAGCCCGGCAGGTTTGGGTGGCTACACCTTC. Amino acid sequence: CASSPAGLGGYTF.

The chain links TRBV2 to TRBJ2-5, with a possible D match to TRBD2 (6 bases). The CDR3 is 13 amino acids. The V gene's germline CDR1 is SNHLY and CDR2 FYNNEI. V gave up 8 bases and J gave up 3 bases, with 13 bases separating them. CDR3 in DNA: TGTGCCAGCTCGAGGGGCGGGAAAGAGACCCAGTACTTC. As protein: CASSRGGKETQYF.

This chain connects TRBV20-1 to TRBJ1-3; D call uncertain. V was shortened by 2 bases and J by 0 bases, with 8 bases between the two germline ends. CDR1 and CDR2 (germline): DFQATT, SNEGSKA (reference sequence). The CDR3 is made up of 14 amino acids. The CDR3 loop reads CSARSGVSGNTIYF. DNA for the CDR3: TGCAGTGCTAGATCTGGGGTCTCTGGAAACACCATATATTTT.

This clonotype was seen more than once but under ten times. The chain uses TRBV25-1 and TRBJ1-3; D gene unclear. CDR1 MGHDK and CDR2 SYGVNS come from the germline V gene. The CDR3 spans 13 residues. V was pared by 7 bases and J by 4 bases, with 11 bases between. CDR3 sequence (DNA): TGTGCCAGCACATCCTCTAAGGGAAACACCATATATTTT. It is translated as CASTSSKGNTIYF.

This clonotype turned up a few times. J is TRBJ1-3 and V is TRBV19, with a tentative D call TRBD1 (5 bases). CDR1 and CDR2 from the germline V gene are LNHDA and SQIVND (reference sequence). The CDR3 is made up of 14 amino acids. Trimming took 4 bases from V and 4 from J, leaving 11 bases between them. CDR3 sequence: CASSTGGEGNTIYF. The CDR3 DNA sequence: TGTGCCAGTAGTACCGGAGGGGAAGGAAACACCATATATTTT.

This clonotype was counted ten times or more. This chain links TRBV2 with TRBJ2-7, with TRBD1 matching 11 bases. CDR1 SNHLY and CDR2 FYNNEI come from the germline V gene. After removal of 4 bases from V and 3 bases from J, the junction contained 5 bases not matched to a gene. The CDR3 has 15 residues. CDR3 coding DNA: TGTGCCAGCAGTGTCAGGGGGACAGGGGGCTACGAGCAGTACTTC. It yields the protein CASSVRGTGGYEQYF.

As to this clonotype: One base away lies a much larger clone, so this may be a sequencing read error. The CDR3 nucleotides are TGTGCCAGCACCCCGGCTAAGACCCAGTACTTC. Its translation is CASTPAKTQYF. The V gene is TRBV2, the J gene TRBJ2-5; no definite D call. Trimming shortened V by 7 bases and J by 6 bases, and 9 bases separated the two germline ends. Germline loops: CDR1 SNHLY, CDR2 FYNNEI. This CDR3 region has 11 residues.

Regarding this clonotype: The likely explanation is a read error, given a far larger clone one base away. Because the CDR3 is missing its conserved closing phenylalanine or tryptophan, this is likely a read error. The V call is TRBV13, the J call TRBJ2-5, with D maybe TRBD2 (5 bases). Trimming shortened V by 5 bases and J by 1 base, and 8 bases separated the two germline ends. This CDR3 contains 13 residues. CDR1 and CDR2 from the germline V gene are PRHDT and FYEKMQ (reference sequence). The CDR3 DNA reads TGTGCCAGCAGCCCCCGGGGCCAAGAGACCCAGTACCTC. Translation: CASSPRGQETQYL.

About this clonotype: Compared with germline, one end of the junction differs, possibly owing to a read error. The chain links TRBV19 to TRBJ2-5, with 11 bases that match TRBD2. Germline V gives CDR1 LNHDA, CDR2 SQIVND (reference sequence). This CDR3 spans 16 amino acids. The CDR3 region is CASSIDVAGGKEAQYF. The CDR3 coding sequence is TGTGCCAGTAGTATAGATGTAGCGGGAGGGAAAGAGGCCCAGTACTTC.

This clonotype appeared a single time. V gene TRBV5-1 combines with J gene TRBJ2-5; D is possibly TRBD2 (7 bases). The CDR3 has 16 amino acids. Trimming cost V 3 bases and J 5 bases, with 20 bases left between them. In germline, CDR1 is SGHRS, CDR2 YFSETQ. CDR3: CASSSLARGGDETQYF. DNA for the CDR3: TGCGCCAGCAGCTCCCTAGCTAGGGGGGGAGACGAGACCCAGTACTTC.

This clonotype was seen more than once but under ten times. The chain joins TRBV7-9 to TRBJ1-2; D may be TRBD1 (6 bases). Per germline, CDR1 SEHNR and CDR2 FQNEAQ (reference sequence). Trimming stripped 3 bases from V and 4 bases from J, with 18 bases between. The length of the CDR3 is 16 residues. CDR3 DNA: TGTGCCAGCAGCTTTATTAGCAACAGGGATTTCTATGGCTACACCTTC. Its translation: CASSFISNRDFYGYTF.